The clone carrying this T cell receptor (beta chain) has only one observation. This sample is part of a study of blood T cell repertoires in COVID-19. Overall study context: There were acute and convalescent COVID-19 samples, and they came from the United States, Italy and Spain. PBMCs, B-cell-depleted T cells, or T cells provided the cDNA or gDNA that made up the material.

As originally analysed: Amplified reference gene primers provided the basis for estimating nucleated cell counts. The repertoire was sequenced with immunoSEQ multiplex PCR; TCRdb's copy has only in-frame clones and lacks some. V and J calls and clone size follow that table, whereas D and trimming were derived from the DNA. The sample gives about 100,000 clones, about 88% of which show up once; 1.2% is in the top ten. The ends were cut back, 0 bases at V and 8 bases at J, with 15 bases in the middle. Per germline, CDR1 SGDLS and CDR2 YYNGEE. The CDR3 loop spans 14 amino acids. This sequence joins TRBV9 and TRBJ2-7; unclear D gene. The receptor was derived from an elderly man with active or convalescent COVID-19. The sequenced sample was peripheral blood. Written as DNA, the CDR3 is TGTGCCAGCAGCGTAGCTGAATCTCCTACGAAGCAGTACTTC. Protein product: CASSVAESPTKQYF.